The 10 T cell receptor beta chains in this list originate from one sample, sequenced in a study of tumor and adjacent non-tumor tissue in lung cancer. No cell sorting was done before RNA was extracted from the tissue. TCRbeta libraries were built with three rounds of nested PCR, modified from ARM-PCR. From the multiplex PCR reads, TCRdb called clonotypes with MiXCR, one entry per CDR3 protein. The data contain around 86,000 distinct CDR3 sequences, about two thirds of them singletons. The source material was lung tumor tissue. These TCRs come from a woman aged 40-49 years with non-small cell lung cancer.

This clonotype was observed many times. V usage is TRBV6-6 and J usage is TRBJ1-5; 7 positions agree with TRBD1. V lost 2 bases, J lost 5 bases, and 6 bases stayed unmatched. This CDR3 spans 15 amino acids. CDR1 MNHNY and CDR2 SVGAGI come from the germline V gene (reference sequence). CDR3 bases: TGTGCCAGCAGTTACGGACAGGCCAATGATCAGCCCCAGCATTTT. It yields the protein CASSYGQANDQPQHF.

This clonotype has only a few counts. A read error may be the cause here, since a much bigger clone is one base away. CDR3 loop: CASSQVLNQPQHF. The CDR3 nucleotides read TGTGCCAGCAGCCAAGTTCTCAATCAGCCCCAGCATTTT. The chain employs TRBV14 and TRBJ1-5, with D uncertain. The germline gives CDR1 SGHDN, CDR2 FVKESK. V was trimmed by 1 base and J by 3 bases, leaving 4 bases between them. The CDR3 spans 13 residues.

The gene calls are TRBV5-5 and TRBJ2-7, with a weak D call TRBD1 (6 bases). CDR1 and CDR2 (germline): SGHKS, YYEKEE (reference sequence). This CDR3 contains 15 residues. Trimming pared 4 bases from V and 0 bases from J, leaving 14 bases between. DNA for the CDR3: TGTGCCAGCAGCACACAGGGCTCAAGCTCCTACGAGCAGTACTTC. It specifies CASSTQGSSSYEQYF.

This clonotype has just one count. This likely comes from a read error, as the CDR3 has no conserved phenylalanine or tryptophan at its end. The V call is TRBV10-2, the J call TRBJ2-7, with 12 bases fitting TRBD2. Germline V CDR1 and CDR2: WSHSY, SAAADI. The V and J ends lost 7 bases and 2 bases, in that order; junction bases with no gene match: 9. CDR3 length: 16 residues. The CDR3 spells CASNRLAGARAYEQYL. The DNA for the CDR3 is TGCGCCAGCAACCGACTAGCGGGAGCCCGGGCCTACGAGCAGTACTTA.

This clonotype was found many times. V gene TRBV6-5 combines with J gene TRBJ2-1; tentatively, D is TRBD2 (6 bases). Germline loops: CDR1 MNHEY, CDR2 SVGAGI. Between the trimmed V and J ends, which lost 6 bases and 4 bases, there was a span of 19 bases. The CDR3 is 16 residues long. CDR3 coding DNA: TGTGCCAGCAGAAACACCGGGACTCTTCGATACAATGAGCAGTTCTTC. This gives the protein CASRNTGTLRYNEQFF.

A note on this clonotype: Sequence at one end of the junction differs from germline and may be a read error. The V call is TRBV24-1, the J call TRBJ2-5; maybe TRBD1 (5 bases). Germline loops: CDR1 KGHDR, CDR2 SFDVKD. The CDR3 spans 13 residues. The CDR3 reads CVTRDGHRETQYF. CDR3 nucleotides: TGTGTCACCCGTGATGGACACAGGGAGACCCAGTACTTC.

This clonotype was counted only a few times. A read error may be the cause here, since a much bigger clone is one base away. The CDR3 region has the DNA TGTACCAGCAGCCGAGGGACCCGCGGCCCATCTGGGGCCAACGTCCTGACTTTC. This encodes CTSSRGTRGPSGANVLTF. The rearrangement joins TRBV5-5 to TRBJ2-6; TRBD1 or TRBD2 may be the D gene (5 bases each). Germline-derived CDR1 and CDR2 are SGHKS and YYEKEE (reference sequence). There are 18 residues in the CDR3.

This chain uses TRBV12-3 or TRBV12-4 with TRBJ2-5, with 8 bases that match TRBD2. The CDR3 is made up of 15 amino acids. The V segment lost 5 bases and the J segment 6 bases; nucleotides outside the gene matches: 11. The CDR3 nucleotides read TGTGCCAGCAGTGAGGGACTAGTGGGGGGCAAGACCCAGTACTTC. It encodes CASSEGLVGGKTQYF.

Details on this clonotype: A clone one base away is much larger, so this may be a read error. This chain connects TRBV5-1 to TRBJ1-2; 11 nucleotides match TRBD1. CDR1 and CDR2 (germline): SGHRS, YFSETQ. The CDR3 extends over 17 amino acids. Losses at the gene ends were 4 bases for V and 8 bases for J; bases not matched to a gene: 16. The DNA for the CDR3 is TGCGCCAGCAGCATGGCTCCTGGGACAGGGGGGTTGGACGGCTACACCTTC. Its protein product is CASSMAPGTGGLDGYTF.

With regard to this clonotype: One junction end does not reproduce the germline sequence, and a read error may be involved. The J gene is TRBJ2-7, the V gene TRBV28; 11 bases fit TRBD1. Looked up from germline, CDR1 is MDHEN and CDR2 is SYDVKM. The CDR3 is made up of 14 amino acids. The CDR3 DNA sequence: TGTACCAGCAGTTTCAGGACAGGGGGCGCACAGCCGTACTTC. This sequence encodes CTSSFRTGGAQPYF.